What follows are 27 T cell receptor beta chains derived from one specimen sequenced in a study of cytomegalovirus exposure and HLA in healthy donors. Sequencing used immunoSEQ multiplex PCR; TCRdb keeps in-frame clones, though not all of them. The sample shows 200,000 to 250,000 clones, approximately 90% of them seen only once. Input material: PBMCs. These receptors were taken from a woman between 18 and 29 years old in good health and CMV-seronegative.

This chain uses TRBV7-9 with TRBJ1-1; TRBD1 is a possible D gene (5 bases). The CDR3 is 16 amino acids. Trimming took off 5 bases at V and 0 bases at J, with 16 bases between the two ends. Per the germline V gene, CDR1 is SEHNR and CDR2 is FQNEAQ (reference sequence). Here the CDR3 DNA reads TGTGCCAGCAGCCCGGACAAGTTTCTAATGAACACTGAAGCTTTCTTT. Protein sequence: CASSPDKFLMNTEAFF.

J is TRBJ2-2 and V is TRBV5-6; D is possibly TRBD2 (6 bases). V was cut by 4 bases and J by 10 bases, with 17 bases left in between. CDR3 length: 14 amino acids. In germline, CDR1 is SGHDT, CDR2 YYEEEE. This CDR3 reads CASSPKLSGVELFF. The CDR3 coding sequence is TGTGCCAGCAGCCCCAAGCTCTCGGGAGTGGAGCTGTTTTTT.

Written as DNA, the CDR3 is TGTGCCAGCAGTTTCCCAGCGGATGGAGATACGCAGTATTTT. This gives the protein CASSFPADGDTQYF. This chain joins TRBV27 and TRBJ2-3; TRBD2 might be the D (5 bases). V dropped 3 bases and J dropped 5 bases, with 12 bases sitting between them. CDR3 length equals 14 residues. In germline, CDR1 is MNHEY, CDR2 SMNVEV (reference sequence).

The rearrangement uses TRBV28 and TRBJ1-2; D possibly corresponds to TRBD1 (5 bases). Germline V gene lookup returns CDR1 MDHEN and CDR2 SYDVKM. The CDR3 runs 14 residues. V was pared by 6 bases and J by 5 bases, with 16 bases between. CDR3 DNA: TGTGCCAGCAGCCCTCCCGGGGGGGGTTATGGCTACACCTTC. This encodes CASSPPGGGYGYTF.

The chain has TRBV6-5 and TRBJ2-5; the D is unclear. With 2 bases removed from V and 7 bases from J, the gap between germline ends came to 14 bases. This CDR3 is 14 amino acids long. Germline V CDR1 and CDR2: MNHEY, SVGAGI. The chain's CDR3 is CASSYDLGSGTQYF. In DNA, the CDR3 is TGTGCCAGCAGTTACGACCTAGGTAGTGGGACCCAGTACTTC.

This rearrangement joins TRBV6-1 to TRBJ1-6, with no clear D. Germline-derived CDR1 and CDR2 are MNHNS and SASEGT. This CDR3 is 15 amino acids long. V was shortened by 5 bases and J by 0 bases, with 8 bases between the two germline ends. In DNA form, the CDR3 reads TGTGCCAGCAGTTTGGGCAACTCCTATAATTCACCCCTCCACTTT. Translation gives CASSLGNSYNSPLHF.

V gene TRBV7-8 combines with J gene TRBJ2-3, with 7 bases that match TRBD2. Germline V CDR1 and CDR2: SGHVS, FQNEAQ. This CDR3 is built from 16 residues. The V gene end was trimmed by 3 bases and the J gene end by 5 bases; junction bases not matched to a gene: 11. In nucleotides, the CDR3 is TGTGCCAGCAGCTTGGAACTAGCGTCGGGGAAAGATACGCAGTATTTT. Translating it yields CASSLELASGKDTQYF.

V is TRBV5-4 and J is TRBJ2-2; possibly TRBD1 for D (5 bases). Germline V gene sequence: CDR1 SGHNT, CDR2 YYREEE (reference sequence). The V end was cut by 0 bases, the J end by 6 bases, with 12 bases between. The length of the CDR3 is 15 residues. CDR3 coding DNA: TGTGCCAGCAGCTTGGGATTGGGGCTAGCCGGGGAGCTGTTTTTT. It encodes CASSLGLGLAGELFF.

This chain joins TRBV28 and TRBJ1-1, with D possibly matching TRBD1 (5 bases). Trimming removed 6 bases at V and 6 bases at J, with 14 bases between. Germline V CDR1 and CDR2: MDHEN, SYDVKM. The CDR3 length is 13 residues. CDR3 protein: CASRKLGEAEAFF. In DNA form, the CDR3 reads TGTGCCAGCAGAAAACTGGGGGAGGCTGAAGCTTTCTTT.

This chain joins TRBV11-2 and TRBJ1-1; no firm D call. The CDR3 extends over 13 amino acids. Germline CDR1 SGHAT, CDR2 FQNNGV. V gave up 1 base and J gave up 5 bases, with 8 bases separating them. This CDR3 is CASSLVRGTEAFF. In DNA form, the CDR3 reads TGTGCCAGCAGCTTAGTTCGAGGGACTGAAGCTTTCTTT.

The chain uses TRBV10-3 and TRBJ2-5, with 8 bases fitting TRBD1. The CDR3 is 13 residues long. V gave up 5 bases and J gave up 4 bases; unmatched junction bases: 3. Germline V gene data show CDR1 as ENHRY and CDR2 as SYGVKD. Written as DNA, the CDR3 is TGTGCCATCAGTCCCAGGGGGCGAGAGACCCAGTACTTC. Translation: CAISPRGRETQYF.

The chain couples TRBV23-1 to TRBJ1-5, with D unclear. TRBV23-1 is an ORF for which the function is uncertain. CDR3 size: 16 residues. Trimming took off 6 bases at V and 0 bases at J, with 15 bases between the two ends. CDR3 residues: CASSPVGPNSNQPQHF. As DNA, the CDR3 is TGCGCCAGCAGCCCGGTTGGTCCGAATAGCAATCAGCCCCAGCATTTT.

The rearrangement joins TRBV7-2 to TRBJ2-7, with 8 bases aligning to TRBD1. Germline trimming cut 10 bases from V and 7 bases from J; bases unmatched to any gene: 9. This CDR3 comprises 12 residues. CDR1 and CDR2 from the germline V gene are SGHTA and FQGNSA. The CDR3 sequence is CATSDRAREQYF. The CDR3 nucleotides are TGTGCCACCTCGGACAGGGCGCGAGAGCAGTACTTC.

The chain's CDR3 is CASRISVTNSPLHF. DNA of the CDR3: TGTGCCAGCCGGATAAGCGTTACAAATTCACCCCTCCACTTT. The genes are TRBV28 and TRBJ1-6; D unclear. The V gene lost 8 bases and the J gene lost 7 bases, with 15 bases spanning the gap. Germline V gene sequence: CDR1 MDHEN, CDR2 SYDVKM. The CDR3 runs to 14 residues.

The V and J genes are TRBV30 and TRBJ2-2; no clear D gene. Germline V lookup: CDR1 GTSNPN, CDR2 SVGIG (reference sequence). With 0 bases removed from V and 0 bases from J, the gap between germline ends came to 11 bases. The CDR3 is 16 amino acids. The CDR3 coding sequence is TGTGCCTGGAGTGTGACCGGGTTCGCGAACACCGGGGAGCTGTTTTTT. Its translation: CAWSVTGFANTGELFF.

The genes are TRBV5-5 and TRBJ2-7, with TRBD2 identical over 14 bases. Trimming at V came to 2 bases and at J to 6 bases, leaving 4 bases not matched to a gene. Germline CDR1 and CDR2: SGHKS and YYEKEE (reference sequence). The CDR3 contains 15 residues. Written as DNA, the CDR3 is TGTGCCAGCAGCTTCGGGACTAGCGGGAGTGGCGAGCAGTACTTC. Its translation: CASSFGTSGSGEQYF.

The chain is built from TRBV19 and TRBJ2-1; the match to TRBD2 covers 9 bases. Germline V gene data show CDR1 as LNHDA and CDR2 as SQIVND (reference sequence). This CDR3 has 16 residues. V shed 3 bases, J shed 1 base, and the junction held 4 bases outside the gene matches. CDR3 nucleotides: TGTGCCAGTAGTATGAGGCTAGCGGGATCCTACAATGAGCAGTTCTTC. Its translation: CASSMRLAGSYNEQFF.

The J gene is TRBJ2-5, the V gene TRBV4-2; 14 bases map to TRBD2. Germline assignment: CDR1 LGHNA and CDR2 YNFKEQ. V gave up 4 bases and J gave up 4 bases; unmatched junction bases: 5. The CDR3 runs 16 residues. In DNA form, the CDR3 reads TGTGCCAGCAGCCGCGGGACTAGCGGGAGTAGAGAGACCCAGTACTTC. It yields the protein CASSRGTSGSRETQYF.

The chain carries TRBV4-2 and TRBJ2-1; TRBD2 agrees at 10 bases. V shed 4 bases and J 4 bases; nucleotides not matched to a gene: 7. Germline values: CDR1 LGHNA, CDR2 YNFKEQ. The CDR3 totals 16 residues. Here the CDR3 reads CASSPRTSGGYNEQFF. DNA for the CDR3: TGTGCCAGCAGCCCAAGGACTAGCGGAGGGTACAATGAGCAGTTCTTC.

The J gene is TRBJ1-1, the V gene TRBV13, with D possibly TRBD1 on 5 matching bases. Per the germline V gene, CDR1 is PRHDT and CDR2 is FYEKMQ (reference sequence). This CDR3 is 13 amino acids long. Trimming cost V 4 bases and J 1 base, with 7 bases left between them. CDR3: CASSSRENTEAFF. The CDR3 DNA sequence: TGTGCCAGCAGCTCCAGGGAGAACACTGAAGCTTTCTTT.

The genes are TRBV18 and TRBJ1-1, with 9 bases identical to TRBD1. CDR1 and CDR2 from the germline V gene are KGHSH and LQKENI. The CDR3 extends over 16 amino acids. Losses at the gene ends were 5 bases for V and 1 base for J; bases not matched to a gene: 8. CDR3 DNA: TGTGCCAGCTCAACCTTTGACAGGGGGAGGAACACTGAAGCTTTCTTT. The encoded protein is CASSTFDRGRNTEAFF.

This rearrangement joins TRBV30 to TRBJ1-2, with D maybe TRBD1 (6 bases). The CDR3 has 15 residues. V lost 2 bases, J lost 0 bases, and 13 bases lay in between. The germline gives CDR1 GTSNPN, CDR2 SVGIG (reference sequence). The CDR3 sequence is CAWSPGHEANYGYTF. CDR3 nucleotides: TGTGCCTGGAGTCCGGGACATGAAGCTAACTATGGCTACACCTTC. The complete variable domain, with remaining parts taken from reference TRBV30 and TRBJ1-2, reads SQTIHQWPATLVQPVGSPLSLECTVEGTSNPNLYWYRQAAGRGLQLLFYSVGIGQISSEVPQNLSASRPQDRQFILSSKKLLLSDSGFYLCAWSPGHEANYGYTFGSGTRLTVV.

The rearrangement uses TRBV25-1 and TRBJ1-4; 9 bases agree with TRBD1. Germline V gives CDR1 MGHDK, CDR2 SYGVNS. V lost 1 base to trimming and J lost 8 bases; unmatched junction nucleotides: 5. The CDR3 has 15 residues. The CDR3 bases are TGTGCCAGCAGTGAATTTGGGACAGGGAGAGAAAAACTGTTTTTT. This translates into CASSEFGTGREKLFF.

The V and J genes are TRBV27 and TRBJ2-4, with 9 bases aligning to TRBD1. The J segment lost 12 bases and the V segment lost 8 bases, leaving 11 bases of the junction unmatched. The CDR3 covers 13 residues. Germline CDR1 MNHEY, CDR2 SMNVEV (reference sequence). The CDR3 DNA reads as TGTGCCAGCTCTCCCGGGACAGGGTTTAATCAGTACTTC. Residues: CASSPGTGFNQYF.

The chain uses TRBV5-1 and TRBJ2-1; 11 bases fit TRBD2. The CDR3 runs 18 residues. V lost 0 bases to trimming and J lost 4 bases; unmatched junction nucleotides: 9. Germline lookup yields CDR1 SGHRS and CDR2 YFSETQ. The CDR3 coding sequence is TGCGCCAGCAGCTTGGTATCACCGGGGACTAGCGGATACAATGAGCAGTTCTTC. It yields the protein CASSLVSPGTSGYNEQFF.

This clone showed up just once. CDR3 in DNA: TGTGCCAGCAGCCCAGCGGGGACATCGGTCCAAGAGACCCAGTACTTC. It specifies CASSPAGTSVQETQYF. The chain joins TRBV7-9 to TRBJ2-5; a possible D gene is TRBD2 (7 bases). Germline CDR1 SEHNR, CDR2 FQNEAQ (reference sequence). This CDR3 is 16 amino acids long. The germline V and J ends were trimmed by 5 bases and 1 base, with 17 bases remaining between them. The variable domain in full, with the rest retrieved from reference TRBV7-9 and TRBJ2-5, is DTGVSQNPRHKITKRGQNVTFRCDPISEHNRLYWYRQTLGQGPEFLTYFQNEAQLEKSRLLSDRFSAERPKGSFSTLEIQRTEQGDSAMYLCASSPAGTSVQETQYFGPGTRLLVL.

The V gene is TRBV28, the J gene TRBJ2-5; perhaps TRBD2 as D (7 bases). The germline V gene has CDR1 MDHEN and CDR2 SYDVKM. The CDR3 runs to 15 residues. V was trimmed by 3 bases and J by 5 bases, leaving 16 bases between them. CDR3 bases: TGTGCCAGCAGTTTTCGGCGGGGGCGGTTGGAGACCCAGTACTTC. The encoded protein is CASSFRRGRLETQYF.